This passage covers 24 T cell receptor beta chains from one sample sequenced in a study of persistence of HIV-infected CD4 T cells. The stimulus was an HIV-1 Gag 15-mer peptide pool, 1 ug/peptide/mL. Memory cells lacking CD40L and CD69 with high CD45RO were sorted. This was the immunoSEQ version 4 assay in survey mode. Clones were read by immunoSEQ multiplex PCR, and TCRdb kept only the in-frame ones, dropping some. The sample has some 37,000 clones; around four fifths are singletons. The antigens of these receptors remain unknown. Sequenced material: cultured CD4+ T cells from PBMCs, taken from a patient who received antiretroviral therapy. Source of these receptors: an adult with HIV. The donor label of this sample is uncertain.

The chain has TRBV15 and TRBJ2-2; no reliable D call. Germline CDR1 LNHNV, CDR2 YYDKDF (reference sequence). Between the trimmed V and J ends, which lost 4 bases and 4 bases, there was a span of 10 bases. There are 14 residues in the CDR3. CDR3: CATSKGFGTGELFF. CDR3 in DNA: TGTGCCACCAGCAAAGGGTTTGGCACCGGGGAGCTGTTTTTT.

The chain has TRBV4-1 and TRBJ1-4, with D maybe TRBD1 (5 bases). The CDR3 is 15 residues long. V shed 1 base and J shed 7 bases, with 13 bases lying between them. Germline V gives CDR1 MGHRA, CDR2 YSYEKL. The CDR3 DNA reads TGCGCCAGCAGCCAAGCTGGTAGGGGAGGTGAAAAACTGTTTTTT. Protein: CASSQAGRGGEKLFF.

V is TRBV7-9 and J is TRBJ2-6; D is perhaps TRBD1 or TRBD2 (5 bases each). Between the trimmed V and J ends, which lost 7 bases and 0 bases, there was a span of 16 bases. CDR3 length: 17 residues. The germline V gene encodes CDR1 SEHNR and CDR2 FQNEAQ (reference sequence). The CDR3 protein is CASTTDAGTSGANVLTF. The DNA of the CDR3 is TGTGCCAGCACCACGGACGCCGGGACCTCTGGGGCCAACGTCCTGACTTTC.

V and J are TRBV7-8 and TRBJ2-7; D is possibly TRBD1 (6 bases). Trimming cost V 5 bases and J 3 bases, with 11 bases left between them. This CDR3 spans 13 amino acids. CDR1 is SGHVS, CDR2 FQNEAQ, per germline. CDR3 residues: CASSGGQDYEQYV. CDR3 nucleotide sequence: TGTGCCAGCAGCGGGGGACAAGACTACGAGCAGTACGTC.

The CDR3 sequence: CAISEVTNTEAFF. The CDR3 DNA reads as TGTGCCATCAGTGAGGTAACGAACACTGAAGCTTTCTTT. The chain couples TRBV10-3 to TRBJ1-1; D gene ambiguous. Germline CDR1 reads ENHRY; CDR2 reads SYGVKD. Trimming removed 2 bases from V and 1 base from J, with 5 bases in between. This CDR3 has 13 residues.

This clone has a handful of counts. This chain connects TRBV7-3 to TRBJ1-1; D is unresolved. Germline loops: CDR1 SGHTA, CDR2 FQGTGA. The CDR3 covers 13 residues. V was pared by 0 bases and J by 3 bases, with 5 bases between. The CDR3 here is CASSLTGYTEAFF. The CDR3 DNA follows: TGTGCCAGCAGCTTAACGGGGTACACTGAAGCTTTCTTT. Complete variable domain (other parts from reference TRBV7-3 and TRBJ1-1): GAGVSQTPSNKVTEKGKYVELRCDPISGHTALYWYRQSLGQGPEFLIYFQGTGAADDSGLPNDRFFAVRPEGSVSTLKIQRTERGDSAVYLCASSLTGYTEAFFGQGTRLTVV.

Turning to this clone: The same CDR3 arises from other DNA sequences in this sample as well. The chain recombines TRBV10-3 with TRBJ1-5; D is unclear. The V gene's germline CDR1 is ENHRY and CDR2 SYGVKD. The CDR3 consists of 14 residues. V gave up 2 bases and J gave up 4 bases, with 9 bases separating them. The CDR3 protein is CAISEGDLNQPQHF. The CDR3 nucleotides are TGTGCCATCAGTGAGGGTGACCTAAATCAGCCCCAGCATTTT.

This clone was seen just once. The V call is TRBV3-1 (or the pseudogene TRBV3-2), the J call TRBJ1-4; the D gene is possibly TRBD1 (5 bases). This CDR3 contains 16 residues. Trimming removed 4 bases at V and 0 bases at J, with 12 bases between. CDR1 is LGHDT and CDR2 is YNNKEL in the germline V gene (reference sequence). CDR3 nucleotide sequence: TGTGCCAGCAGCCGCCTGGCGGGGGCAACTAATGAAAAACTGTTTTTT. This sequence encodes CASSRLAGATNEKLFF.

The chain links TRBV19 to TRBJ1-3; 7 nucleotides match TRBD1. V shed 5 bases, J shed 2 bases, and the junction held 3 bases outside the gene matches. This CDR3 comprises 14 residues. Per the germline V gene, CDR1 is LNHDA and CDR2 is SQIVND (reference sequence). The CDR3 sequence is CASSGTGAGNTIYF. Written as DNA, the CDR3 is TGTGCCAGTAGTGGAACAGGGGCTGGAAACACCATATATTTT.

The chain carries TRBV6-5 and TRBJ2-1; no clear D gene. The CDR3 loop spans 13 amino acids. V lost 1 base, J lost 4 bases, and 5 bases lay in between. CDR1 and CDR2 (germline): MNHEY, SVGAGI. CDR3 nucleotide sequence: TGTGCCAGCAGTTACTGGCCATACAATGAGCAGTTCTTC. Protein: CASSYWPYNEQFF.

CDR3 DNA sequence: TGTGCCAGCAGCGTCGTGAGTGGGGGGCCCGACGAGCAGTACTTC. Residues: CASSVVSGGPDEQYF. This sequence joins TRBV5-4 and TRBJ2-7; the D gene could be TRBD1 or TRBD2 (6 bases each). Trimming took off 4 bases at V and 5 bases at J, with 19 bases between the two ends. Germline-derived CDR1 and CDR2 are SGHNT and YYREEE (reference sequence). The CDR3 covers 15 residues.

The chain couples TRBV19 to TRBJ2-2; TRBD1 is a possible D gene (6 bases). V was cut by 7 bases and J by 4 bases, with 16 bases left in between. CDR3 length: 15 amino acids. CDR1 and CDR2 from the germline V gene are LNHDA and SQIVND (reference sequence). The CDR3 coding sequence is TGTGCCAGTAATCCCCTAACAGGGCCCACCGGGGAGCTGTTTTTT. This translates into CASNPLTGPTGELFF.

This clone was observed once. V usage is TRBV12-3 or TRBV12-4 and J usage is TRBJ1-1; D possibly corresponds to TRBD1 (5 bases). Trimming pared 5 bases from V and 7 bases from J, leaving 14 bases between. The CDR3 covers 13 residues. CDR3: CASSPGGRGEAFF. The CDR3 nucleotides read TGTGCCAGCAGTCCCGGTGGGAGGGGTGAAGCTTTCTTT.

The chain uses TRBV15 and TRBJ1-2, with D perhaps matching TRBD1 (6 bases). The CDR3 consists of 13 residues. Trimming removed 3 bases at V and 5 bases at J, with 10 bases between. Germline V gene sequence: CDR1 LNHNV, CDR2 YYDKDF (reference sequence). The CDR3 DNA reads as TGTGCCACCAGCAGCCAGGGGAGGTATGGCTACACCTTC. Its translation is CATSSQGRYGYTF.

The genes are TRBV7-8 and TRBJ1-5; weak D call: TRBD1 (5 bases). The CDR3 covers 14 residues. Germline CDR1 and CDR2: SGHVS and FQNEAQ. The germline V and J ends were trimmed by 6 bases and 7 bases, with 16 bases remaining between them. CDR3 loop: CASSFSGLRQPQHF. CDR3 DNA: TGTGCCAGCAGTTTTTCAGGGCTGCGGCAGCCCCAGCATTTT.

The chain employs TRBV28 and TRBJ1-1; no reliable D call. The CDR3 totals 11 residues. Trimming took 3 bases from V and 6 from J, leaving 5 bases between them. Germline lookup yields CDR1 MDHEN and CDR2 SYDVKM. The CDR3 DNA follows: TGTGCCAGCAGTTTTCAGGCTGAAGCTTTCTTT. Translating gives CASSFQAEAFF.

This chain connects TRBV15 to TRBJ2-3; D not certain. Trimming left V 4 bases short and J 0 bases short, with 11 bases between. Germline values: CDR1 LNHNV, CDR2 YYDKDF (reference sequence). The CDR3 is 15 residues long. In DNA form, the CDR3 reads TGTGCCACCAGCACCCAGGTTCCTAGCACAGATACGCAGTATTTT. Its translation: CATSTQVPSTDTQYF.

The genes are TRBV19 and TRBJ2-2; tentatively, D is TRBD2 (5 bases). The ends were cut back, 3 bases at V and 0 bases at J, with 8 bases in the middle. The CDR3 totals 15 residues. The germline V gene has CDR1 LNHDA and CDR2 SQIVND (reference sequence). The CDR3, as DNA: TGTGCCAGTAGTATTAGCGTCGCGAACACCGGGGAGCTGTTTTTT. The encoded protein is CASSISVANTGELFF.

This sequence joins TRBV27 and TRBJ1-5; D perhaps matches TRBD1 (5 bases). The germline V gene encodes CDR1 MNHEY and CDR2 SMNVEV (reference sequence). The ends were cut back, 2 bases at V and 6 bases at J, with 5 bases in the middle. The CDR3 covers 12 residues. The CDR3 DNA follows: TGTGCCAGCAGTTTAGGGGGTCAGCCCCAGCATTTT. Translated, it gives CASSLGGQPQHF.

The chain employs TRBV19 and TRBJ1-1; 7 nucleotides line up with TRBD1. The CDR3 sequence is 15 residues long. Germline CDR1 reads LNHDA; CDR2 reads SQIVND (reference sequence). Trimming took 8 bases from V and 0 from J; bases not matched to a gene: 9. In nucleotides, the CDR3 is TGTGCCAGTCCTCCAAGGGGGCAGCTGAACACTGAAGCTTTCTTT. Translation gives CASPPRGQLNTEAFF.

This clone is a singleton in its sample. The rearrangement joins TRBV5-4 to TRBJ1-1; D is uncertain. Germline V gene data show CDR1 as SGHNT and CDR2 as YYREEE (reference sequence). V was pared by 2 bases and J by 11 bases, with 16 bases between. This CDR3 comprises 13 residues. The CDR3 coding sequence is TGTGCCAGCAGCTTAGACAATTTCCCGGCGGCTTTCTTT. Protein: CASSLDNFPAAFF.

In this sample, this clone turned up once. The genes are TRBV7-2 and TRBJ1-1, with 11 bases aligning to TRBD1. Germline CDR1 is SGHTA and CDR2 is FQGNSA. J was trimmed by 9 bases and V by 4 bases; bases with no gene match: 10. CDR3 length: 15 amino acids. As DNA, the CDR3 is TGTGCCAGCAGCTCCCCCCTGGACAGGGGGCGTCAAGCTTTCTTT. Its protein is CASSSPLDRGRQAFF. The full variable domain, in which reference TRBV7-2 and TRBJ1-1 provide the parts outside the CDR3, is GAGVSQSPSNKVTEKGKDVELRCDPISGHTALYWYRQSLGQGLEFLIYFQGNSAPDKSGLPSDRFSAERTGGSVSTLTIQRTQQEDSAVYLCASSSPLDRGRQAFFGQGTRLTVV.

V usage is TRBV6-5 and J usage is TRBJ1-4; perhaps TRBD1 as D (6 bases). Trimming pared 2 bases from V and 7 bases from J, leaving 11 bases between. Germline V gene lookup returns CDR1 MNHEY and CDR2 SVGAGI. There are 14 residues in the CDR3. The CDR3 reads CASSYIQGGEKLFF. As DNA, the CDR3 is TGTGCCAGCAGTTACATACAGGGAGGTGAAAAACTGTTTTTT.

The chain couples TRBV5-1 to TRBJ2-3; D is uncertain. The CDR3 covers 16 residues. The germline CDR1 and CDR2 sequences are SGHRS and YFSETQ. Between the trimmed V and J ends, which lost 0 bases and 0 bases, there was a span of 11 bases. Written as DNA, the CDR3 is TGCGCCAGCAGCTTGGAGAGACCTGATAGCACAGATACGCAGTATTTT. Translation gives CASSLERPDSTDTQYF. The full variable domain, rest sourced from reference TRBV5-1 and TRBJ2-3, is KAGVTQTPRYLIKTRGQQVTLSCSPISGHRSVSWYQQTPGQGLQFLFEYFSETQRNKGNFPGRFSGRQFSNSRSEMNVSTLELGDSALYLCASSLERPDSTDTQYFGPGTRLTVL.